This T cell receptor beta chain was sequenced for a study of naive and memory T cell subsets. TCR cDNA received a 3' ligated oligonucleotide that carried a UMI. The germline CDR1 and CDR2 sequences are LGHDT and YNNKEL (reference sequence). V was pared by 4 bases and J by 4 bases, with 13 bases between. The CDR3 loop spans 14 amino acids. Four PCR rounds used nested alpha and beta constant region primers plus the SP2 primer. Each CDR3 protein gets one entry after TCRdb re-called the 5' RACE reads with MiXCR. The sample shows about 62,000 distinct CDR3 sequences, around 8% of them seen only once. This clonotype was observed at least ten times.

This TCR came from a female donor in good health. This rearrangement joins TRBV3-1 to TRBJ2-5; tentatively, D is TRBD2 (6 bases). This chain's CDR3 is CASSPHGGGETQYF. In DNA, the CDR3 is TGTGCCAGCAGCCCACACGGGGGAGGAGAGACCCAGTACTTC.